This TCR beta chain was found in a study of blood T cell repertoires in COVID-19. Study-wide background: Both acute and convalescent COVID-19 samples were obtained from the United States, Italy and Spain.

This CDR3 is 15 amino acids long. V lost 0 bases and J 1 base, leaving 9 bases between the germline ends. Germline CDR1 reads MNHEY; CDR2 reads SVGEGT. Profiling relied on immunoSEQ multiplex PCR, and the TCRdb table lists in-frame clones only, not all of them. The sample shows more than 300,000 clones, 80% to 90% of them seen only once. The chain employs TRBV6-2 or TRBV6-3 and TRBJ1-1; TRBD1 is a possible D gene (5 bases). This TCR was recovered from a woman in her fifties or sixties with COVID-19, enrolled during active disease. The sequenced sample consisted of peripheral blood. CDR3 loop: CASSYSVGGNTEAFF. The DNA for the CDR3 is TGTGCCAGCAGTTACTCTGTCGGGGGGAACACTGAAGCTTTCTTT.